This is a list of T cell receptor beta chains from one sample in a study of blood T cell repertoires in COVID-19. Here immunoSEQ multiplex PCR was the method, and the copy in TCRdb shows in-frame clones only, minus some. The data show roughly 270,000 clones, approximately 82% seen once. Sequencing input: PBMCs or T cells enriched from blood (not recorded which). These receptors were obtained from a man aged 40-50 years who had been exposed to COVID-19. CDR3s include the opening cysteine and the closing phenylalanine or tryptophan. A D gene is named only where the DNA matches it firmly. The listing skips clone size in some rows; elsewhere it reads once, few, many or a size class.

J: TRBJ2-1; length: 16; size: .; V: TRBV18; D: .; CDR3: CASSPRELGSSDEQFF; DNA: TGTGCCAGCTCACCACGCGAACTAGGGTCGAGTGATGAGCAGTTCTTC
J: TRBJ2-1; length: 18; size: .; V: TRBV7-8; D: .; CDR3: CASSFTGYNRFQNNEQFF; DNA: TGTGCCAGCAGCTTCACGGGATATAACCGTTTCCAGAACAATGAGCAGTTCTTC
J: TRBJ1-1; length: 13; size: .; V: TRBV30; D: .; CDR3: CAWSMGLGTEAFF; DNA: TGTGCCTGGAGTATGGGGCTAGGGACTGAAGCTTTCTTT
J: TRBJ2-5; length: 16; size: .; V: TRBV7-2; D: .; CDR3: CASSLEYVGQEKTQYF; DNA: TGTGCCAGCAGCTTAGAGTATGTGGGGCAGGAGAAGACCCAGTACTTC
J: TRBJ2-3; length: 14; size: .; V: TRBV2; D: TRBD2; CDR3: CARTGTRHTDTQYF; DNA: TGTGCCAGGACCGGGACTAGGCACACAGATACGCAGTATTTT
J: TRBJ2-1; length: 15; size: few; V: TRBV5-4; D: .; CDR3: CASSEGGSSYNEQFF; DNA: TGTGCCAGCAGCGAGGGGGGGAGCTCCTACAATGAGCAGTTCTTC
J: TRBJ1-1; length: 12; size: .; V: TRBV2; D: .; CDR3: CASSLLNTEAFF; DNA: TGTGCCAGCAGCCTTTTGAACACTGAAGCTTTCTTT
J: TRBJ1-5; length: 21; size: .; V: TRBV3-1/TRBV3-2; D: TRBD1; CDR3: CASSQSRTGDSKKNSNQPQHF; DNA: TGTGCCAGCAGCCAATCCCGTACAGGGGACAGCAAAAAAAATAGCAATCAGCCCCAGCATTTT
J: TRBJ2-7; length: 14; size: .; V: TRBV7-9; D: .; CDR3: CASSLSGAIYEQYF; DNA: TGTGCCAGCAGCTTAAGTGGGGCCATCTACGAGCAGTACTTC
J: TRBJ2-1; length: 13; size: .; V: TRBV18; D: .; CDR3: CASSPVGDNEQFF; DNA: TGTGCCAGCTCACCTGTTGGAGACAATGAGCAGTTCTTC
J: TRBJ1-1; length: 12; size: few; V: TRBV12-3/TRBV12-4; D: TRBD1; CDR3: CASTPGQGGAFF; DNA: TGTGCCAGCACTCCCGGACAGGGCGGGGCTTTCTTT
J: TRBJ2-7; length: 15; size: .; V: TRBV2; D: .; CDR3: CASRDWRGLTYEQYF; DNA: TGTGCCAGCAGAGACTGGAGGGGTCTTACCTACGAGCAGTACTTC
J: TRBJ2-7; length: 16; size: .; V: TRBV7-3; D: .; CDR3: CASSPPEAPYSYEQYF; DNA: TGTGCCAGCAGCCCCCCCGAAGCGCCGTACTCCTACGAGCAGTACTTC